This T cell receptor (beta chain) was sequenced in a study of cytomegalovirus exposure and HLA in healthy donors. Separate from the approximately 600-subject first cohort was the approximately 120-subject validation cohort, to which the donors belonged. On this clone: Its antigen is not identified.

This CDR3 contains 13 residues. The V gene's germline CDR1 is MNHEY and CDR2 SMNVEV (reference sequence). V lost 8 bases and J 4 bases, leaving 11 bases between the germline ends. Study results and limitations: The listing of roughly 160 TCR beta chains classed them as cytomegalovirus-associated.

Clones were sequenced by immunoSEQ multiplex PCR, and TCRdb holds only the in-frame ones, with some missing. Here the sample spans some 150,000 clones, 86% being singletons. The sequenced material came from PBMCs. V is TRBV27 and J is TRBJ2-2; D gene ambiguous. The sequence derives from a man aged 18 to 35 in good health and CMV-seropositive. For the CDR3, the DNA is TGTGCCAGCCCCGGGTCATGCACCGGGGAGCTGTTTTTT. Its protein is CASPGSCTGELFF.